The sequence of this TCR beta chain was determined in a study of identical twins. Whole-study findings and limits: Out-of-frame TCR alpha sharing observed in monozygotic twins exceeded model estimates. Out-of-frame alpha sequences that twins shared showed excess low generation probability. Invariant MAIT and iNKT cells may have partly biased zero-insertion analyses.

This clonotype was counted ten times or more. Its antigen is not known. The cDNA had a unique molecular identifier and a template-switch universal primer site. One entry per CDR3 protein results from TCRdb running MiXCR on the 5' RACE reads. The sample holds around 100,000 distinct CDR3 sequences, 5.5% to 7% seen once. Source material: memory T cells sorted from blood. The receptor was isolated from a woman in her fifties or sixties in good health.

The CDR3 here is CSASPGYTF. In DNA, the CDR3 is TGCAGTGCTTCCCCAGGTTACACCTTC. This rearrangement joins TRBV20-1 to TRBJ1-2; no definite D call. Germline CDR1 reads DFQATT; CDR2 reads SNEGSKA (reference sequence). The CDR3 is 9 amino acids. V was shortened by 5 bases and J by 11 bases, with 9 bases between the two germline ends.